These 29 T cell receptor beta chains share one sample of origin, sequenced in a study of cytomegalovirus exposure and HLA in healthy donors. Profiled with immunoSEQ multiplex PCR; TCRdb holds only in-frame clones, not every one. The sample includes 150,000 or so clones, about 90% seen only once; the top ten take 6.2%. The sample taken for sequencing was PBMCs. The source is a woman in her twenties or thirties in good health and CMV-seropositive.

The chain uses TRBV4-1 and TRBJ2-5, with 8 bases aligning to TRBD2. CDR1 is MGHRA and CDR2 is YSYEKL in the germline V gene. The CDR3 runs 18 residues. V lost 5 bases and J lost 2; bases outside the gene matches: 16. The CDR3 nucleotides read TGCGCCAGCAGCACACGATTAACGGAGACTAGCGTACAAGAGACCCAGTACTTC. It yields the protein CASSTRLTETSVQETQYF.

The rearrangement joins TRBV7-9 to TRBJ1-1, with D tentatively TRBD1 (5 bases). V lost 4 bases and J lost 3, with 12 bases in between. Germline values: CDR1 SEHNR, CDR2 FQNEAQ (reference sequence). The CDR3 extends over 14 amino acids. The CDR3 bases are TGTGCCAGCAGCTCTGCTCGGGACTACACTGAAGCTTTCTTT. This translates into CASSSARDYTEAFF.

DNA for the CDR3: TGTGCCAGCAGCCAAGGACTAGCGGGAGGCACAGATACGCAGTATTTT. Protein product: CASSQGLAGGTDTQYF. The chain has TRBV14 and TRBJ2-3, with 12 positions matching TRBD2. This CDR3 is built from 16 residues. Germline CDR1 and CDR2: SGHDN and FVKESK. After removal of 1 base from V and 1 base from J, the junction contained 0 bases not matched to a gene.

The V and J genes are TRBV28 and TRBJ2-5; 11 nucleotides match TRBD1. Looked up from germline, CDR1 is MDHEN and CDR2 is SYDVKM. After removal of 5 bases from V and 5 bases from J, the junction contained 7 bases not matched to a gene. CDR3 size: 15 residues. The CDR3 coding sequence is TGTGCCAGCAGTGAGGACAGGGGGCGTTTTGAGACCCAGTACTTC. It is translated as CASSEDRGRFETQYF. The variable domain in full, with the rest retrieved from reference TRBV28 and TRBJ2-5, is DVKVTQSSRYLVKRTGEKVFLECVQDMDHENMFWYRQDPGLGLRLIYFSYDVKMKEKGDIPEGYSVSREKKERFSLILESASTNQTSMYLCASSEDRGRFETQYFGPGTRLLVL.

In its sample, this clone was seen once. This chain links TRBV10-2 with TRBJ1-3; D is undetermined. Germline values: CDR1 WSHSY, CDR2 SAAADI. CDR3 length: 13 amino acids. Trimming removed 6 bases at V and 0 bases at J, with 6 bases between. CDR3 in DNA: TGCGCCAGCAGACAGTACTCTGGAAACACCATATATTTT. This encodes CASRQYSGNTIYF.

The chain joins TRBV2 to TRBJ2-7; 7 bases map to TRBD1. V was pared by 4 bases and J by 2 bases, with 5 bases of the junction left unmatched. Germline values: CDR1 SNHLY, CDR2 FYNNEI. The CDR3 is 14 amino acids. The CDR3 here is CASSVPGTAYEQYF. The CDR3 bases are TGTGCCAGCAGTGTTCCCGGGACAGCCTACGAGCAGTACTTC.

The rearrangement uses TRBV9 and TRBJ2-7; D remains ambiguous. Trimming pared 4 bases from V and 0 bases from J, leaving 17 bases between. CDR1 is SGDLS, CDR2 YYNGEE, per germline. The CDR3 is made up of 16 amino acids. Here the CDR3 reads CASSPDDGYSSYEQYF. The CDR3 region has the DNA TGTGCCAGCAGCCCAGATGACGGGTACTCCTCCTACGAGCAGTACTTC.

J is TRBJ1-2 and V is TRBV28, with 12 bases fitting TRBD1. The germline gives CDR1 MDHEN, CDR2 SYDVKM. This CDR3 region has 15 residues. Trimming cost V 5 bases and J 8 bases; bases outside gene matches: 9. This CDR3 is CASSVPGQGAQGYTF. CDR3 DNA: TGTGCCAGCAGTGTCCCGGGACAGGGGGCGCAGGGCTACACCTTC.

The V and J genes are TRBV21-1 and TRBJ2-3; TRBD2, the table's D call, lacks a check against the DNA. TRBV21-1 is assigned pseudogene status. The CDR3 length is 17 residues. DNA of the CDR3: TGTGCCAGCAGCAAAGGCGCCGGGACTCCTAGCACAGATACGCAGTATTTT. It specifies CASSKGAGTPSTDTQYF.

The chain carries TRBV15 and TRBJ1-1; maybe TRBD1 (6 bases). This CDR3 region has 17 residues. V lost 1 base, J lost 0 bases, and 15 bases lay in between. Germline CDR1 LNHNV, CDR2 YYDKDF (reference sequence). CDR3 in DNA: TGTGCCACCAGCAGAGGACCTTTTGGACAGCTGAACACTGAAGCTTTCTTT. This translates into CATSRGPFGQLNTEAFF.

CDR3 nucleotides: TGTGCCACCTTAATACAGGGGGCCAAAAACATTCAGTACTTC. Its translation is CATLIQGAKNIQYF. The J gene is TRBJ2-4, the V gene TRBV6-1; 7 bases fit TRBD1. Germline V lookup: CDR1 MNHNS, CDR2 SASEGT. V was pared by 10 bases and J by 1 base, with 7 bases of the junction left unmatched. CDR3 size: 14 residues.

This clone occurred a few times. The chain employs TRBV28 and TRBJ1-5; D is perhaps TRBD1 (6 bases). CDR3 length equals 16 residues. Germline assignment: CDR1 MDHEN and CDR2 SYDVKM. Trimming removed 6 bases at V and 0 bases at J, with 15 bases between. The CDR3 is CASSPRTVYSNQPQHF. The DNA for the CDR3 is TGTGCCAGCAGCCCTAGGACAGTTTATAGCAATCAGCCCCAGCATTTT. Full variable domain (rest looked up from reference TRBV28 and TRBJ1-5): DVKVTQSSRYLVKRTGEKVFLECVQDMDHENMFWYRQDPGLGLRLIYFSYDVKMKEKGDIPEGYSVSREKKERFSLILESASTNQTSMYLCASSPRTVYSNQPQHFGDGTRLSIL.

This sequence joins TRBV9 and TRBJ2-7, with 8 bases fitting TRBD1. V trimming: 2 bases; J trimming: 5 bases; junction bases outside the gene matches: 15. The germline V gene encodes CDR1 SGDLS and CDR2 YYNGEE. The CDR3 sequence is 17 residues long. CDR3 sequence: CASSVSSVGQGLNEQYF. Here the CDR3 DNA reads TGTGCCAGCAGCGTGTCATCGGTTGGACAGGGCCTGAACGAGCAGTACTTC.

The chain is built from TRBV6-4 and TRBJ2-3; 13 nucleotides align to TRBD2. Trimming at V came to 5 bases and at J to 4 bases, leaving 3 bases not matched to a gene. The CDR3 is made up of 15 amino acids. Germline CDR1 and CDR2: MRHNA and SNTAGT. For the CDR3, the DNA is TGTGCCAGCAGTACTAGCGGGAGGGCAGCAGATACGCAGTATTTT. Translation gives CASSTSGRAADTQYF.

J is TRBJ2-7 and V is TRBV11-2; D is uncertain. Germline V CDR1 and CDR2: SGHAT, FQNNGV. V lost 3 bases, J lost 1 base, and 7 bases lay in between. This CDR3 contains 13 residues. CDR3 nucleotides: TGTGCCAGCAGCTTTGGTAGTTCCTACGAGCAGTACTTC. Amino acids: CASSFGSSYEQYF.

The chain is built from TRBV4-1 and TRBJ2-2; no clear D. V dropped 0 bases and J dropped 3 bases, with 8 bases sitting between them. Germline-derived CDR1 and CDR2 are MGHRA and YSYEKL. The CDR3 loop spans 15 amino acids. CDR3 protein: CASSQEVTDTGELFF. The CDR3 region has the DNA TGCGCCAGCAGCCAAGAGGTAACGGACACCGGGGAGCTGTTTTTT.

This clone was detected only once. V is TRBV9 and J is TRBJ1-3; D ambiguous. The CDR3 contains 15 residues. CDR1 is SGDLS, CDR2 YYNGEE, per germline. V was trimmed by 0 bases and J by 2 bases, leaving 9 bases between them. The CDR3 bases are TGTGCCAGCAGCGTAGACCTGAGGACTGGAAACACCATATATTTT. It encodes CASSVDLRTGNTIYF.

The chain recombines TRBV4-1 with TRBJ2-7; 7 bases fit TRBD1. V dropped 5 bases and J dropped 0; count of bases not matched to a gene: 4. This CDR3 comprises 14 residues. Germline V lookup: CDR1 MGHRA, CDR2 YSYEKL. CDR3: CASSSQGNSYEQYF. CDR3 coding DNA: TGCGCCAGCAGCTCACAGGGGAACTCCTACGAGCAGTACTTC.

CDR3 protein: CASSPAGGGYTF. In DNA, the CDR3 is TGTGCCAGCAGCCCCGCAGGGGGCGGCTACACCTTC. The chain links TRBV5-6 to TRBJ1-2; 8 bases agree with TRBD1. The V segment lost 4 bases and the J segment 8 bases; nucleotides outside the gene matches: 4. The germline CDR1 and CDR2 sequences are SGHDT and YYEEEE. This CDR3 is built from 12 residues.

This clone appeared once. The chain's CDR3 is CASSYQAGGTEAFF. DNA of the CDR3: TGTGCCAGCAGTTACCAGGCAGGGGGCACTGAAGCTTTCTTT. The rearrangement joins TRBV6-6 to TRBJ1-1; 7 bases are shared with TRBD1. The CDR3 extends over 14 amino acids. J gave up 4 bases and V 2 bases, and 4 bases lay outside the gene matches. Per germline, CDR1 MNHNY and CDR2 SVGAGI (reference sequence).

The chain uses TRBV5-3 and TRBJ2-7; no clear D gene. TRBV5-3 is flagged as an ORF with uncertain function. With 3 bases removed from V and 5 bases from J, the gap between germline ends came to 9 bases. There are 12 residues in the CDR3. CDR3 nucleotides: TGTGCCAGAAGCTCGACTGATGACGAGCAGTACTTC. It yields the protein CARSSTDDEQYF.

This clone was seen only once. The chain employs TRBV5-1 and TRBJ2-2; TRBD2 agrees at 13 bases. Trimming at V came to 0 bases and at J to 7 bases, leaving 12 bases not matched to a gene. CDR1 and CDR2 from the germline V gene are SGHRS and YFSETQ. CDR3 length equals 19 residues. CDR3 loop: CASSLAGLAGAMTLGELFF. DNA for the CDR3: TGCGCCAGCAGCTTGGCCGGACTAGCGGGGGCCATGACACTCGGGGAGCTGTTTTTT. Full variable domain (outside the CDR3, taken from reference TRBV5-1 and TRBJ2-2): KAGVTQTPRYLIKTRGQQVTLSCSPISGHRSVSWYQQTPGQGLQFLFEYFSETQRNKGNFPGRFSGRQFSNSRSEMNVSTLELGDSALYLCASSLAGLAGAMTLGELFFGEGSRLTVL.

The chain links TRBV18 to TRBJ2-5, with TRBD2 as a possible D gene (6 bases). This CDR3 is built from 13 residues. V lost 6 bases, J lost 2 bases, and 10 bases lay in between. The germline gives CDR1 KGHSH, CDR2 LQKENI. The CDR3 bases are TGTGCCAGCTCGCGGACTATTCAAGAGACCCAGTACTTC. Amino acids: CASSRTIQETQYF.

The chain links TRBV6-5 to TRBJ2-1; possibly TRBD2 for D (6 bases). Deletions cut 0 bases from V and 10 bases from J, with 10 bases between. The CDR3 runs 13 residues. Looked up from germline, CDR1 is MNHEY and CDR2 is SVGAGI. CDR3: CASSYSYLAEQFF. For the CDR3, the DNA is TGTGCCAGCAGTTACTCCTATCTAGCGGAGCAGTTCTTC.

The chain links TRBV6-5 to TRBJ1-1; 7 bases fit TRBD1. Germline CDR1 is MNHEY and CDR2 is SVGAGI. V lost 6 bases to trimming and J lost 1 base; unmatched junction nucleotides: 8. The CDR3 covers 15 residues. CDR3 sequence: CASSLAGQANTEAFF. CDR3 nucleotides: TGTGCCAGCAGCTTAGCTGGACAGGCGAACACTGAAGCTTTCTTT.

The V gene is TRBV6-5, the J gene TRBJ1-4, with a tentative D call TRBD1 (5 bases). CDR1 is MNHEY, CDR2 SVGAGI, per germline. This CDR3 region has 13 residues. The V end lost 7 bases, the J end lost 7 bases, and 13 bases lay between the germline ends. The CDR3 sequence: CASKQGGSEKLFF. The CDR3 region has the DNA TGTGCCAGCAAGCAGGGAGGCAGTGAAAAACTGTTTTTT.

The chain is built from TRBV13 and TRBJ1-1, with unresolved D. Germline CDR1 PRHDT, CDR2 FYEKMQ (reference sequence). The CDR3 sequence is 12 residues long. V lost 5 bases to trimming and J lost 1 base, with 5 bases between them. CDR3 DNA: TGTGCCAGCAGCCTCGGGAACACTGAAGCTTTCTTT. This codes for CASSLGNTEAFF.

The chain recombines TRBV28 with TRBJ2-4, with D possibly being TRBD2 (6 bases). V gave up 5 bases and J gave up 2 bases, with 13 bases separating them. Germline CDR1 MDHEN, CDR2 SYDVKM. The CDR3 length is 15 residues. CDR3 amino acids: CASSPRDWPKNIQYF. The DNA for the CDR3 is TGTGCCAGCAGTCCCAGGGACTGGCCCAAAAACATTCAGTACTTC.

The genes are TRBV20-1 and TRBJ1-3; D is unresolved. The CDR3 is 11 residues long. Germline CDR1 reads DFQATT; CDR2 reads SNEGSKA (reference sequence). This CDR3 is CSSFSGNTIYF. The DNA of the CDR3 is TGCAGCTCCTTCTCTGGAAACACCATATATTTT.